This T cell receptor beta chain was recovered during a study of blood T cell repertoires in COVID-19. In the study overall: Sites in the United States, Italy and Spain provided acute and convalescent COVID-19 samples.

In Seattle, patients joined the study during active infection and were tracked longitudinally. In the original analysis: Reference gene primer amplification yielded estimated nucleated cell counts. This table comes from immunoSEQ multiplex PCR, and its TCRdb copy is limited to in-frame clones, with some not included. Clonal size and the V and J genes are those of that table, whereas D and trimming came from the DNA. The repertoire includes 350,000 to 400,000 clones, 75% to 90% of them detected once, and just over 7% sits in the top ten. Germline V gene sequence: CDR1 SGHNT, CDR2 YYREEE (reference sequence). Trimming removed 2 bases from V and 11 bases from J, with 19 bases in between. The CDR3 is 14 amino acids.

The V and J genes are TRBV5-4 and TRBJ1-1, with D perhaps matching TRBD1 (6 bases). Sequenced sample: peripheral blood. The receptor comes from a woman aged 55-69 years with COVID-19, enrolled during active disease. The CDR3 is CASSLRYSGVLAFF. CDR3 sequence (DNA): TGTGCCAGCAGCTTACGATACTCAGGGGTTCTGGCTTTCTTT.